This entry is about one T cell receptor (beta chain). The antigen is not known. The CDR3 length is 15 residues. Germline V gives CDR1 MNHNS, CDR2 SASEGT. Trimming removed 11 bases at V and 4 bases at J, with 23 bases between. Generation of TCR beta libraries employed quantitative 5'-RACE incorporating molecular barcodes. MiXCR, applied by TCRdb to the 5' RACE reads, yields one record per CDR3 protein. This table has more than 300,000 distinct CDR3 sequences, roughly 8% appearing once. This sample stems from a study of CD8 T cells in ankylosing spondylitis. Study observations and caveats: Seemingly characteristic of ankylosing spondylitis blood was a TCR beta motif consisting of roughly 8 highly homologous variants. Disease-linked clones, CD8+, were relatively rare in peripheral blood.

Sample: blood, either unsorted or a sorted T cell fraction (not recorded which). This sequence joins TRBV6-1 and TRBJ1-1; tentative D call: TRBD1 (5 bases). This TCR was recovered from a male donor with ankylosing spondylitis. In DNA form, the CDR3 reads TGTGCCTCGAGTCGTGATGGGGGTGGGGTCACTGAAGCTTTCTTT. It codes for CASSRDGGGVTEAFF.